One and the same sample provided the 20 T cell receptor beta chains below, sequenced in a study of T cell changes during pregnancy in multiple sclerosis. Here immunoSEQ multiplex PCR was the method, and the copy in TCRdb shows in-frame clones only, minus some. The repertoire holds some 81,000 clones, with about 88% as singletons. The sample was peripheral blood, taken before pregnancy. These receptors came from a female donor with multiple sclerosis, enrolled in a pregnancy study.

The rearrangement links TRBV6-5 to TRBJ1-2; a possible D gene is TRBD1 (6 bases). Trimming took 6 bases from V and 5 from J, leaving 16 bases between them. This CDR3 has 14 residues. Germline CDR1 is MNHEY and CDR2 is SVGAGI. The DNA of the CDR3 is TGTGCCAGCAGACGAGACAGGCTCCGATATGGCTACACCTTC. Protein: CASRRDRLRYGYTF.

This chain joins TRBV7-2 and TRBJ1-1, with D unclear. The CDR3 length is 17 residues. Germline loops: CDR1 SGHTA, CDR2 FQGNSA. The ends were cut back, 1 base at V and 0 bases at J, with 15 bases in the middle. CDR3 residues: CASSLELTPWVNTEAFF. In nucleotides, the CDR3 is TGTGCCAGCAGCTTAGAATTGACTCCCTGGGTGAACACTGAAGCTTTCTTT.

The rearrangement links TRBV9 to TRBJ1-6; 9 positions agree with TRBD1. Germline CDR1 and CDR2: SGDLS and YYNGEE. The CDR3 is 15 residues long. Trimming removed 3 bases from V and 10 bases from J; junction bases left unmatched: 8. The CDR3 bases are TGTGCCAGCAGCGCTCTGGGACAGGGACAATCACCCCTCCACTTT. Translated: CASSALGQGQSPLHF.

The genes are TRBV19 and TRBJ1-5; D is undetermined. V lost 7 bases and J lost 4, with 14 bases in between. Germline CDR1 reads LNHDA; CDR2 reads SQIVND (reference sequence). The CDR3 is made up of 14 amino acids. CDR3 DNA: TGTGCCAGTATGAGAGGGTTGTCTAATCAGCCCCAGCATTTT. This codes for CASMRGLSNQPQHF.

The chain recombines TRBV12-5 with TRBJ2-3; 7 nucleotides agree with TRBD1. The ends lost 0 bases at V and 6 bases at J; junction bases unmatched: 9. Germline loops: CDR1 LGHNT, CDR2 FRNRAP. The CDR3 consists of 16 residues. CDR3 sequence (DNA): TGTGCTAGTGGTTTGGTACTAAGGGGGCGAGCGGATACGCAGTATTTT. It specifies CASGLVLRGRADTQYF. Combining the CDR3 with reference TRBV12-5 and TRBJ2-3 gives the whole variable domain DARVTQTPRHKVTEMGQEVTMRCQPILGHNTVFWYRQTMMQGLELLAYFRNRAPLDDSGMPKDRFSAEMPDATLATLKIQPSEPRDSAVYFCASGLVLRGRADTQYFGPGTRLTVL.

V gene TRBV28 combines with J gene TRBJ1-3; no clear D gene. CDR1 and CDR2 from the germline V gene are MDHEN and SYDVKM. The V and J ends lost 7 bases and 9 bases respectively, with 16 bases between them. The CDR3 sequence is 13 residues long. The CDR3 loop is CASTPRSRSTIYF. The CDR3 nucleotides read TGTGCCAGCACTCCTCGGTCTCGGAGCACCATATATTTT.

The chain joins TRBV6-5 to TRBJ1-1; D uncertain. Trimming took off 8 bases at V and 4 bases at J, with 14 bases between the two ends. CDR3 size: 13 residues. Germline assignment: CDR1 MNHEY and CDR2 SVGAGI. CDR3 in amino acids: CASASTGVTEAFF. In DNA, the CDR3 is TGTGCCAGCGCGTCCACCGGGGTCACTGAAGCTTTCTTT.

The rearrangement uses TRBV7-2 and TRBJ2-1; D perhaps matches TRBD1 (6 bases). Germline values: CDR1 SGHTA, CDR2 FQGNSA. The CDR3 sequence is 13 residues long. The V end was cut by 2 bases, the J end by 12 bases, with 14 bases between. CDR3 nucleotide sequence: TGTGCCAGCAGCTTATCGGGACAAGGCATGCAGTTCTTC. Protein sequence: CASSLSGQGMQFF.

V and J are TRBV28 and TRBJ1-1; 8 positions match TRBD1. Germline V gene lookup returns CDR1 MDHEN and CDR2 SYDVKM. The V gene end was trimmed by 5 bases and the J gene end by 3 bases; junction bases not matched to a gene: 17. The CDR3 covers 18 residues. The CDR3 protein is CASSPLRQGRYRDTEAFF. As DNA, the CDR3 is TGTGCCAGCAGTCCCCTACGACAGGGGAGGTATCGGGACACTGAAGCTTTCTTT.

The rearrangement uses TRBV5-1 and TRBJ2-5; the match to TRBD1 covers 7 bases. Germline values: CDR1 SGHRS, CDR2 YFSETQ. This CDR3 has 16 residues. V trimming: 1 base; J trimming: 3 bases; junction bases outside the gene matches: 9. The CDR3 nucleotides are TGCGCCAGCAGCTTGTTTTCGGGACAGTATAAAGAGACCCAGTACTTC. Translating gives CASSLFSGQYKETQYF.

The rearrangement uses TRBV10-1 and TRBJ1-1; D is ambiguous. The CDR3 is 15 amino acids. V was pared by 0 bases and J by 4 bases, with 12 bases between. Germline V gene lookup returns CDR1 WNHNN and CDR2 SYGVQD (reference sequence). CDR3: CASSESQPGPTEAFF. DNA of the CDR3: TGCGCCAGCAGTGAGTCCCAGCCTGGGCCCACTGAAGCTTTCTTT.

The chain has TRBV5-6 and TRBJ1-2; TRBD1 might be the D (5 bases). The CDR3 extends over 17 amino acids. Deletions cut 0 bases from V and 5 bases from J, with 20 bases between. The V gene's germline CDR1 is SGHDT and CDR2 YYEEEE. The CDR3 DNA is TGTGCCAGCAGCTTGGCCGGGGGATTCCGTATCTCATATGGCTACACCTTC. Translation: CASSLAGGFRISYGYTF.

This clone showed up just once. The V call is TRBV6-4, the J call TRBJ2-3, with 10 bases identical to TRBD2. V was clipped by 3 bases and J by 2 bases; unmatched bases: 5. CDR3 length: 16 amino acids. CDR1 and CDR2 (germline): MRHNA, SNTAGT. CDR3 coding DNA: TGTGCCAGCAGTGATGGGAGCGGGGGGGACACAGATACGCAGTATTTT. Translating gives CASSDGSGGDTDTQYF.

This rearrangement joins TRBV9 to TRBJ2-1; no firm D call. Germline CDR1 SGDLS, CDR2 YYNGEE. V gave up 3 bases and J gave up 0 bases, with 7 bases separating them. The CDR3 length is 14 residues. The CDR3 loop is CASSESNSYNEQFF. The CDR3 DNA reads TGTGCCAGCAGCGAATCAAACTCCTACAATGAGCAGTTCTTC. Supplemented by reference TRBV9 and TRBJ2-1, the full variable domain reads DSGVTQTPKHLITATGQRVTLRCSPRSGDLSVYWYQQSLDQGLQFLIQYYNGEERAKGNILERFSAQQFPDLHSELNLSSLELGDSALYFCASSESNSYNEQFFGPGTRLTVL.

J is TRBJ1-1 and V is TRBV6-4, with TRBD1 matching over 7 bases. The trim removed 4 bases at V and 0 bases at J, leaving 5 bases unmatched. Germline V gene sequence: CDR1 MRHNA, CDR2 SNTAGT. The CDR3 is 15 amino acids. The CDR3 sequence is CASSGRGDMNTEAFF. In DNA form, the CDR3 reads TGTGCCAGCAGTGGCAGGGGGGACATGAACACTGAAGCTTTCTTT.

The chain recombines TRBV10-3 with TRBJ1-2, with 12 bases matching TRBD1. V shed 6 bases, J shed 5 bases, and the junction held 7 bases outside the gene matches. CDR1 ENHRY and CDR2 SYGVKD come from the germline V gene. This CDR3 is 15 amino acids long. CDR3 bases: TGTGCCATCAGCGGGGACAGGGGGCAAGAGTATGGCTACACCTTC. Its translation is CAISGDRGQEYGYTF.

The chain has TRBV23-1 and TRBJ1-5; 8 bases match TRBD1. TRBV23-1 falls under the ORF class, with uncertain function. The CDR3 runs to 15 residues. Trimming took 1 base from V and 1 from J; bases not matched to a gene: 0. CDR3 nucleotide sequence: TGCGCCAGCAGTCAATGGGACAGGAGCAATCAGCCCCAGCATTTT. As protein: CASSQWDRSNQPQHF.

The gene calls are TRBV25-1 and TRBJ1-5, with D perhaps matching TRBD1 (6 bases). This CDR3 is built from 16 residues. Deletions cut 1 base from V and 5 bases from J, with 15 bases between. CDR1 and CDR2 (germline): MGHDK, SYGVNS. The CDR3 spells CASSESGVGTHQPQHF. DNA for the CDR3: TGTGCCAGCAGTGAATCAGGGGTGGGGACGCATCAGCCCCAGCATTTT.

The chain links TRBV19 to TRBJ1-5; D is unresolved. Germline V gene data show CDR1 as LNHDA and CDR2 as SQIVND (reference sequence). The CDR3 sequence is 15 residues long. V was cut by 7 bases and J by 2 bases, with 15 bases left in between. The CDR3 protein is CASKTREVGNQPQHF. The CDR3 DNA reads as TGTGCCAGTAAGACGCGGGAGGTGGGCAATCAGCCCCAGCATTTT.

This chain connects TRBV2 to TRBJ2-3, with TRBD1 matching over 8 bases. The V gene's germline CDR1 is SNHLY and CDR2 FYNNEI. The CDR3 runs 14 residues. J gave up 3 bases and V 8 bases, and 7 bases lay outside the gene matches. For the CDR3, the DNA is TGTGCCAGCGCGATGGACAGGGTTACAGATACGCAGTATTTT. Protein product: CASAMDRVTDTQYF. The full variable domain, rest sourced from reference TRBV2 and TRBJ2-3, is EPEVTQTPSHQVTQMGQEVILRCVPISNHLYFYWYRQILGQKVEFLVSFYNNEISEKSEIFDDQFSVERPDGSNFTLKIRSTKLEDSAMYFCASAMDRVTDTQYFGPGTRLTVL.